The rows below give T cell receptor beta chains drawn from one sample of a study of blood T cell repertoires in COVID-19. TCRdb keeps only in-frame clones here, not all; method: immunoSEQ multiplex PCR. The table includes around 270,000 clones, around 88% detected once. The sequencing sample was made of peripheral blood. The receptors here all came from a man aged 35-49 years with acute or convalescent COVID-19. The CDR3 runs from the conserved cysteine through the conserved F or W. The order of the fields is CDR3 protein, CDR3 DNA, J gene, V gene, D gene, clone size. The D gene is left open where the match is weak. Not all rows give a size; the values are once, few, many and, for expanded clones, a class.

CDR3 protein: CASGRTGAYEQYF; CDR3 DNA: TGTGCTAGTGGGCGGACGGGAGCCTACGAGCAGTACTTC; J gene: TRBJ2-7; V gene: TRBV12-5; D gene: .; clone size: .
CDR3 protein: CASSLQGNGYTF; CDR3 DNA: TGTGCCAGCAGTTTACAGGGGAATGGCTACACCTTC; J gene: TRBJ1-2; V gene: TRBV12-3/TRBV12-4; D gene: .; clone size: .
CDR3 protein: CASSTSRGGDTQYF; CDR3 DNA: TGTGCCAGCAGCACTTCTAGGGGGGGTGATACGCAGTATTTT; J gene: TRBJ2-3; V gene: TRBV3-1/TRBV3-2; D gene: .; clone size: .
CDR3 protein: CASSDPGQTFFYEQYF; CDR3 DNA: TGTGCCAGCAGTGATCCGGGACAGACTTTTTTCTACGAGCAGTACTTC; J gene: TRBJ2-7; V gene: TRBV6-1; D gene: TRBD1; clone size: .
CDR3 protein: CASSENGGTYEQYF; CDR3 DNA: TGTGCCAGCAGTGAAAACGGCGGTACTTACGAGCAGTACTTC; J gene: TRBJ2-7; V gene: TRBV6-4; D gene: .; clone size: .
CDR3 protein: CASSHQGNSPLHF; CDR3 DNA: TGTGCCAGCAGCCACCAGGGAAATTCACCCCTCCACTTT; J gene: TRBJ1-6; V gene: TRBV3-1/TRBV3-2; D gene: .; clone size: .
CDR3 protein: CASSRGGETQYF; CDR3 DNA: TGTGCCAGCAGTAGGGGGGGAGAGACCCAGTACTTC; J gene: TRBJ2-5; V gene: TRBV5-4; D gene: .; clone size: .
CDR3 protein: CASSLGTGGSYEQYF; CDR3 DNA: TGTGCCAGCAGTCTCGGGACAGGGGGCTCCTACGAGCAGTACTTC; J gene: TRBJ2-7; V gene: TRBV7-6; D gene: TRBD1; clone size: .
CDR3 protein: CASSSRESGGNTIYF; CDR3 DNA: TGTGCCAGCAGCTCCAGGGAATCTGGCGGAAACACCATATATTTT; J gene: TRBJ1-3; V gene: TRBV5-4; D gene: .; clone size: .
CDR3 protein: CASSLPGGYYGYTF; CDR3 DNA: TGTGCCAGCAGCTTGCCTGGAGGGTACTATGGCTACACCTTC; J gene: TRBJ1-2; V gene: TRBV7-8; D gene: .; clone size: .
CDR3 protein: CASSPIPERSGGASEQYF; CDR3 DNA: TGTGCCAGCAGCCCGATCCCCGAGAGGAGCGGGGGGGCTTCCGAGCAGTACTTC; J gene: TRBJ2-7; V gene: TRBV9; D gene: TRBD2; clone size: .
CDR3 protein: CASSLTSGPSYEQYF; CDR3 DNA: TGTGCCAGCAGCCTAACTAGCGGTCCCTCCTACGAGCAGTACTTC; J gene: TRBJ2-7; V gene: TRBV5-4; D gene: TRBD2; clone size: .
CDR3 protein: CASSLRQGDQPQHF; CDR3 DNA: TGTGCCAGCAGCCTCCGACAGGGGGATCAGCCCCAGCATTTT; J gene: TRBJ1-5; V gene: TRBV7-2; D gene: TRBD1; clone size: .
CDR3 protein: CASSLGQVITTEAFF; CDR3 DNA: TGCGCCAGCAGCTTAGGACAGGTGATCACCACTGAAGCTTTCTTT; J gene: TRBJ1-1; V gene: TRBV5-1; D gene: TRBD1; clone size: .
CDR3 protein: CASSDSTTGIYGYTF; CDR3 DNA: TGTGCCAGCAGTGACTCGACCACAGGCATCTATGGCTACACCTTC; J gene: TRBJ1-2; V gene: TRBV6-4; D gene: .; clone size: .
CDR3 protein: CASKAVLRGQYF; CDR3 DNA: TGTGCCAGCAAGGCAGTCTTACGAGGGCAGTACTTC; J gene: TRBJ2-7; V gene: TRBV6-5; D gene: .; clone size: .
CDR3 protein: CASSTTSGVDTQYF; CDR3 DNA: TGTGCCAGTAGTACCACTAGCGGGGTAGATACGCAGTATTTT; J gene: TRBJ2-3; V gene: TRBV19; D gene: TRBD2; clone size: .
CDR3 protein: CASSLPGSQETQYF; CDR3 DNA: TGCGCCAGCAGCTTACCGGGGAGTCAAGAGACCCAGTACTTC; J gene: TRBJ2-5; V gene: TRBV5-1; D gene: .; clone size: .
CDR3 protein: CASSSRGGAGTGELFF; CDR3 DNA: TGTGCCAGCAGCTCACGCGGGGGGGCAGGCACCGGGGAGCTGTTTTTT; J gene: TRBJ2-2; V gene: TRBV9; D gene: TRBD2; clone size: .
CDR3 protein: CASSEGQGSSYGYTF; CDR3 DNA: TGTGCCAGCAGTGAAGGACAGGGGTCATCCTATGGCTACACCTTC; J gene: TRBJ1-2; V gene: TRBV6-4; D gene: TRBD1; clone size: .
CDR3 protein: CASSQGAQGNSNQPQHF; CDR3 DNA: TGCGCCAGCAGTCAGGGGGCACAGGGGAATAGCAATCAGCCCCAGCATTTT; J gene: TRBJ1-5; V gene: TRBV23-1; D gene: TRBD1; clone size: .
CDR3 protein: CAITTDITDTQYF; CDR3 DNA: TGTGCCATCACCACTGATATCACAGATACGCAGTATTTT; J gene: TRBJ2-3; V gene: TRBV10-3; D gene: .; clone size: .
CDR3 protein: CASSARTGGNSPLHF; CDR3 DNA: TGTGCCAGCAGCGCCCGGACAGGGGGGAATTCACCCCTCCACTTT; J gene: TRBJ1-6; V gene: TRBV6-4; D gene: TRBD1; clone size: .
CDR3 protein: CASSQSVSPPGDSPLHF; CDR3 DNA: TGCGCCAGCAGTCAATCGGTGTCCCCGCCGGGTGATTCACCCCTCCACTTT; J gene: TRBJ1-6; V gene: TRBV23-1; D gene: .; clone size: .
CDR3 protein: CASSRTSPRTDTQYF; CDR3 DNA: TGCGCCAGCAGCCGGACTAGCCCCAGAACAGATACGCAGTATTTT; J gene: TRBJ2-3; V gene: TRBV10-1; D gene: TRBD2; clone size: once
CDR3 protein: CASSFELLREGYGYTF; CDR3 DNA: TGTGCCAGCAGCTTTGAGCTCCTCCGGGAGGGCTATGGCTACACCTTC; J gene: TRBJ1-2; V gene: TRBV5-6; D gene: .; clone size: .
CDR3 protein: CASMDRGDTGELFF; CDR3 DNA: TGTGCCAGCATGGACAGGGGGGACACCGGGGAGCTGTTTTTT; J gene: TRBJ2-2; V gene: TRBV2; D gene: TRBD1; clone size: .
CDR3 protein: CASSQGPGQGYQLFF; CDR3 DNA: TGTGCCAGCAGCCAGGGACCGGGACAGGGTTATCAATTGTTTTTT; J gene: TRBJ1-4; V gene: TRBV3-1/TRBV3-2; D gene: TRBD1; clone size: .
CDR3 protein: CASRLAGFSDTQYF; CDR3 DNA: TGTGCCAGCCGCCTAGCGGGGTTCTCAGATACGCAGTATTTT; J gene: TRBJ2-3; V gene: TRBV6-2/TRBV6-3; D gene: TRBD2; clone size: .
CDR3 protein: CASSPQGGTGELFF; CDR3 DNA: TGTGCCAGCAGCCCGCAGGGGGGAACCGGGGAGCTGTTTTTT; J gene: TRBJ2-2; V gene: TRBV7-7; D gene: .; clone size: .
CDR3 protein: CASSLGSTEAFF; CDR3 DNA: TGCGCCAGCAGCCTTGGGAGCACTGAAGCTTTCTTT; J gene: TRBJ1-1; V gene: TRBV5-1; D gene: .; clone size: .
CDR3 protein: CASSFGGTYEQYF; CDR3 DNA: TGTGCCAGCAGCTTCGGGGGGACCTACGAGCAGTACTTC; J gene: TRBJ2-7; V gene: TRBV5-4; D gene: TRBD2; clone size: .
CDR3 protein: CASTSGVGQTEAFF; CDR3 DNA: TGTGCCAGCACCTCAGGGGTGGGCCAGACTGAAGCTTTCTTT; J gene: TRBJ1-1; V gene: TRBV9; D gene: .; clone size: .
CDR3 protein: CASGQQGNEQYF; CDR3 DNA: TGTGCCAGCGGTCAGCAGGGAAACGAGCAGTACTTC; J gene: TRBJ2-7; V gene: TRBV7-8; D gene: .; clone size: once
CDR3 protein: CAISGTGINGELFF; CDR3 DNA: TGTGCCATCAGTGGGACAGGGATTAACGGGGAGCTGTTTTTT; J gene: TRBJ2-2; V gene: TRBV10-3; D gene: TRBD1; clone size: .
CDR3 protein: CASSSARRDTEAFF; CDR3 DNA: TGTGCCAGCAGCTCTGCTAGGAGGGACACTGAAGCTTTCTTT; J gene: TRBJ1-1; V gene: TRBV6-5; D gene: .; clone size: .
CDR3 protein: CASASGTGVSNEQFF; CDR3 DNA: TGCGCCAGCGCCTCCGGGACAGGGGTGTCGAATGAGCAGTTCTTC; J gene: TRBJ2-1; V gene: TRBV5-1; D gene: TRBD1; clone size: .
CDR3 protein: CASSVGSDPFYSTDTQYF; CDR3 DNA: TGTGCCAGCAGCGTAGGGAGCGACCCCTTTTATAGCACAGATACGCAGTATTTT; J gene: TRBJ2-3; V gene: TRBV9; D gene: .; clone size: .
CDR3 protein: CASSLTGLQPQHF; CDR3 DNA: TGTGCCAGCAGTCTGACAGGGTTGCAGCCCCAGCATTTT; J gene: TRBJ1-5; V gene: TRBV12-3/TRBV12-4; D gene: TRBD1; clone size: once
CDR3 protein: CSVWDRWGYTF; CDR3 DNA: TGCAGCGTCTGGGACAGGTGGGGCTACACCTTC; J gene: TRBJ1-2; V gene: TRBV29-1; D gene: TRBD1; clone size: few
CDR3 protein: CASRPRSEYYGYTF; CDR3 DNA: TGTGCCAGCAGACCTAGGTCGGAATACTATGGCTACACCTTC; J gene: TRBJ1-2; V gene: TRBV4-2; D gene: .; clone size: once
CDR3 protein: CASSWGPRGTGELFF; CDR3 DNA: TGTGCCAGTAGTTGGGGACCCAGGGGCACCGGGGAGCTGTTTTTT; J gene: TRBJ2-2; V gene: TRBV19; D gene: .; clone size: once
CDR3 protein: CATREGAGDTQYF; CDR3 DNA: TGTGCCACCAGGGAGGGGGCCGGGGATACGCAGTATTTT; J gene: TRBJ2-3; V gene: TRBV24-1; D gene: .; clone size: .
CDR3 protein: CASSLQGINTEAFF; CDR3 DNA: TGTGCCAGCTCGCTACAGGGGATCAACACTGAAGCTTTCTTT; J gene: TRBJ1-1; V gene: TRBV18; D gene: TRBD1; clone size: .
CDR3 protein: CASEDGGAHNEKLFF; CDR3 DNA: TGTGCCAGTGAGGATGGAGGTGCTCATAATGAAAAACTGTTTTTT; J gene: TRBJ1-4; V gene: TRBV19; D gene: .; clone size: .
CDR3 protein: CASSSEGTRNQPQHF; CDR3 DNA: TGTGCCAGCAGCTCTGAGGGCACGAGGAATCAGCCCCAGCATTTT; J gene: TRBJ1-5; V gene: TRBV7-2; D gene: .; clone size: .
CDR3 protein: CASTTDSRNTEAFF; CDR3 DNA: TGTGCCAGTACGACTGACAGTCGGAACACTGAAGCTTTCTTT; J gene: TRBJ1-1; V gene: TRBV19; D gene: .; clone size: .
CDR3 protein: CASSPGQVENQPQHF; CDR3 DNA: TGTGCCAGTAGTCCCGGACAGGTGGAGAATCAGCCCCAGCATTTT; J gene: TRBJ1-5; V gene: TRBV19; D gene: TRBD1; clone size: .
CDR3 protein: CASSSSSGYEQYF; CDR3 DNA: TGTGCCAGTAGTTCTTCTAGCGGCTACGAGCAGTACTTC; J gene: TRBJ2-7; V gene: TRBV19; D gene: TRBD2; clone size: once
CDR3 protein: CASSSTGWGTEAFF; CDR3 DNA: TGCGCCAGCAGCTCGACAGGGTGGGGCACTGAAGCTTTCTTT; J gene: TRBJ1-1; V gene: TRBV5-1; D gene: TRBD1; clone size: .
CDR3 protein: CASSPKGLEDTQYF; CDR3 DNA: TGCGCCAGCAGCCCAAAGGGACTGGAGGATACGCAGTATTTT; J gene: TRBJ2-3; V gene: TRBV5-1; D gene: .; clone size: .
CDR3 protein: CASSGGTFSGNTIYF; CDR3 DNA: TGTGCCAGCAGCGGCGGGACCTTCTCTGGAAACACCATATATTTT; J gene: TRBJ1-3; V gene: TRBV9; D gene: .; clone size: once
CDR3 protein: CASSPAGGPIYEQYF; CDR3 DNA: TGTGCCAGCAGCCCAGCGGGGGGGCCCATTTACGAGCAGTACTTC; J gene: TRBJ2-7; V gene: TRBV7-3; D gene: TRBD2; clone size: .